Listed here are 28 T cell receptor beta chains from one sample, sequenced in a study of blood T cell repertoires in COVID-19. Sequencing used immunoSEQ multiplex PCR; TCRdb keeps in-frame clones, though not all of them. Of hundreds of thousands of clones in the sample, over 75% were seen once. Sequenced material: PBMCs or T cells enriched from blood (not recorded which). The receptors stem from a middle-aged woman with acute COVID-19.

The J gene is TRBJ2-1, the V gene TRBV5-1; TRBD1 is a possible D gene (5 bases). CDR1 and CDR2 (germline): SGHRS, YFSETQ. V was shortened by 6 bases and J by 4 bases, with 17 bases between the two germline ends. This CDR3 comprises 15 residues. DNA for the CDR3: TGCGCCAGCATGATGTCACAGGAGATGTACAATGAGCAGTTCTTC. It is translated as CASMMSQEMYNEQFF. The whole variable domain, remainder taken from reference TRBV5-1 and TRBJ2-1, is KAGVTQTPRYLIKTRGQQVTLSCSPISGHRSVSWYQQTPGQGLQFLFEYFSETQRNKGNFPGRFSGRQFSNSRSEMNVSTLELGDSALYLCASMMSQEMYNEQFFGPGTRLTVL.

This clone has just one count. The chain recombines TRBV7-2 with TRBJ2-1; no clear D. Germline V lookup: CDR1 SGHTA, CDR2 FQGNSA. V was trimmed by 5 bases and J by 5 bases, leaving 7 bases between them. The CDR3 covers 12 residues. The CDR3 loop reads CASSPTHNEQFF. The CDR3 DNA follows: TGTGCCAGCAGCCCGACTCACAATGAGCAGTTCTTC.

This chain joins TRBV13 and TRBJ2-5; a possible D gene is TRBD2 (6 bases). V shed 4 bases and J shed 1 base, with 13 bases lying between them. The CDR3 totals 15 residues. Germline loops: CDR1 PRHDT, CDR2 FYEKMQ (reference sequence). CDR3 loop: CASSSGRGGQETQYF. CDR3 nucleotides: TGTGCCAGCAGCTCGGGGCGGGGTGGCCAAGAGACCCAGTACTTC.

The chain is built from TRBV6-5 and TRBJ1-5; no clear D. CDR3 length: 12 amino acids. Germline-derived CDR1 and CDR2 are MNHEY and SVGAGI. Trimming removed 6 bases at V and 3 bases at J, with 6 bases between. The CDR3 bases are TGTGCCAGCAGGATACTCAATCAGCCCCAGCATTTT. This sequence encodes CASRILNQPQHF.

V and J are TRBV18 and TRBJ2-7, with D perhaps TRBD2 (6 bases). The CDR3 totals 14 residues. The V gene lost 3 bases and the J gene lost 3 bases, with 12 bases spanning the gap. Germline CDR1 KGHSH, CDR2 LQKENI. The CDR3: CASSPAGLGYEQYF. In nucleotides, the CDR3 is TGTGCCAGCTCACCCGCGGGACTTGGCTACGAGCAGTACTTC. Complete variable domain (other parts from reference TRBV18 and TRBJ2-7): NAGVMQNPRHLVRRRGQEARLRCSPMKGHSHVYWYRQLPEEGLKFMVYLQKENIIDESGMPKERFSAEFPKEGPSILRIQQVVRGDSAAYFCASSPAGLGYEQYFGPGTRLTVT.

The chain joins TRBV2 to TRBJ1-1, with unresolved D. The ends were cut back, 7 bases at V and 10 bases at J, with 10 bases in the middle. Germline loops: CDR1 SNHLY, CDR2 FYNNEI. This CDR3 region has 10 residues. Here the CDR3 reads CASKRGRAFF. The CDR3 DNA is TGTGCCAGCAAGCGAGGGCGAGCTTTCTTT.

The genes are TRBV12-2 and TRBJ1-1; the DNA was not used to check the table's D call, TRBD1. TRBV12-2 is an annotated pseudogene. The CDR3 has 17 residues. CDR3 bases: TGTGCAAGTCGCTCGTGCCTCCAGCACAGGGTGAACACTGAAGCTTTCTTT. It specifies CASRSCLQHRVNTEAFF.

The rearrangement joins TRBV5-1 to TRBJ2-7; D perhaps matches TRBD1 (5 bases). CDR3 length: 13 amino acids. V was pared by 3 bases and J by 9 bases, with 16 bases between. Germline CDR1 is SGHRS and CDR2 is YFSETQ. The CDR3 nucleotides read TGCGCCAGCAGCTCCCTAGGGGATGTGGGGCAGTACTTC. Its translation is CASSSLGDVGQYF. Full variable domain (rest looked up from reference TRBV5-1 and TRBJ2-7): KAGVTQTPRYLIKTRGQQVTLSCSPISGHRSVSWYQQTPGQGLQFLFEYFSETQRNKGNFPGRFSGRQFSNSRSEMNVSTLELGDSALYLCASSSLGDVGQYFGPGTRLTVT.

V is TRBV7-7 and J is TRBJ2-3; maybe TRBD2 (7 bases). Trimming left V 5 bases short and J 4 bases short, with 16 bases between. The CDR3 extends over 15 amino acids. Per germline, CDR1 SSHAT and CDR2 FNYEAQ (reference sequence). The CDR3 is CASSDKGGAPDTQYF. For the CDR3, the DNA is TGTGCCAGCAGCGATAAGGGGGGGGCCCCAGATACGCAGTATTTT. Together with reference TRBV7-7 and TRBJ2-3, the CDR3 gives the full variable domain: GAGVSQSPRYKVTKRGQDVTLRCDPISSHATLYWYQQALGQGPEFLTYFNYEAQPDKSGLPSDRFSAERPEGSISTLTIQRTEQRDSAMYRCASSDKGGAPDTQYFGPGTRLTVL.

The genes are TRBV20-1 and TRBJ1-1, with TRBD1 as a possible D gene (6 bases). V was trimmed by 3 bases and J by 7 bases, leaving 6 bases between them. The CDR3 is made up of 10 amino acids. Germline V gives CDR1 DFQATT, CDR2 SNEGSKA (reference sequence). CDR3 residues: CSARDSEAFF. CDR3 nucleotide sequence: TGCAGTGCTAGGGACAGTGAAGCTTTCTTT.

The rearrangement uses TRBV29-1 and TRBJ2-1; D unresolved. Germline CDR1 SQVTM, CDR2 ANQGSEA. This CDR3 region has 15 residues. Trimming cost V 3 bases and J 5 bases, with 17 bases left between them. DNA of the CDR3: TGCAGCGTTGATCCCTTGGCAGCGAATAACAATGAGCAGTTCTTC. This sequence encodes CSVDPLAANNNEQFF.

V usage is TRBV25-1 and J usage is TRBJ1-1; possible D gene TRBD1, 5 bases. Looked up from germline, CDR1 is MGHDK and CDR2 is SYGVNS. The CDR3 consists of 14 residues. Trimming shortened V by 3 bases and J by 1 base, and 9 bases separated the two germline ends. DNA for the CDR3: TGTGCCAGCAGTGATGGCAGGGCGAACACTGAAGCTTTCTTT. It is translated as CASSDGRANTEAFF.

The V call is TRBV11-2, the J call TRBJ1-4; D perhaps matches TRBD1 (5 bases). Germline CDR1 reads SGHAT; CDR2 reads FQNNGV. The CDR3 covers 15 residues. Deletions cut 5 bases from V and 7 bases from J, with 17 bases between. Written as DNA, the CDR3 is TGTGCCAGCAGCCTGTGGGTCGGGGGGGGTGAAAAACTGTTTTTT. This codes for CASSLWVGGGEKLFF.

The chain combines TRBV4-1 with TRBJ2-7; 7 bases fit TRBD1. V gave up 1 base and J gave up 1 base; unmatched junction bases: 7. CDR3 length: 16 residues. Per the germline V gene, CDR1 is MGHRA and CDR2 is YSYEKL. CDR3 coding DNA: TGCGCCAGCAGCCAAGGAAGGGCCAGGGGGTCCTACGAGCAGTACTTC. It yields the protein CASSQGRARGSYEQYF.

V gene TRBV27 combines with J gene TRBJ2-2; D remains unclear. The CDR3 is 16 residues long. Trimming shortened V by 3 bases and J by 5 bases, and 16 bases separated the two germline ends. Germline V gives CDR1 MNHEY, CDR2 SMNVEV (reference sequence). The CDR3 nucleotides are TGTGCCAGCAGTTTTATTCCGATAGGAGAAACCGGGGAGCTGTTTTTT. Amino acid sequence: CASSFIPIGETGELFF.

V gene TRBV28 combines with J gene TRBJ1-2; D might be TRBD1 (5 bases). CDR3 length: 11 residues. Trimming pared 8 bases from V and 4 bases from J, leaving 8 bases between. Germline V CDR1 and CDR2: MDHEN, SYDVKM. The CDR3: CASGDFYGYTF. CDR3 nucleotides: TGTGCCAGCGGGGACTTCTATGGCTACACCTTC.

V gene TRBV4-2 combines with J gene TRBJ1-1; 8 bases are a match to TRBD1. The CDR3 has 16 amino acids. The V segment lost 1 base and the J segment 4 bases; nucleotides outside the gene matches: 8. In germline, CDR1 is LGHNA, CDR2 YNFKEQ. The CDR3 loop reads CASSQVQGVRGTEAFF. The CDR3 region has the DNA TGTGCCAGCAGCCAAGTACAGGGGGTGAGAGGCACTGAAGCTTTCTTT.

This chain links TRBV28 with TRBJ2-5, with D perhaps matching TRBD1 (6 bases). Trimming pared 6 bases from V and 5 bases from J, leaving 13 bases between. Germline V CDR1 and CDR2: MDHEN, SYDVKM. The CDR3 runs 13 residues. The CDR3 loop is CASRTQGWETQYF. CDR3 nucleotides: TGTGCCAGCAGAACACAGGGTTGGGAGACCCAGTACTTC.

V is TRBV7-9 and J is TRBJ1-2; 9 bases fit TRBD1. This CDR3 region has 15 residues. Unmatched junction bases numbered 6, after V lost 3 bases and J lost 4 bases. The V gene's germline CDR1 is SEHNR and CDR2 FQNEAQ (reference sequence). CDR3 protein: CASSFPGQGSYGYTF. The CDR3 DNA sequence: TGTGCCAGCAGCTTCCCGGGACAGGGCAGCTATGGCTACACCTTC. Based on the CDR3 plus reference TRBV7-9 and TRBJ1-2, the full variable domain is DTGVSQNPRHKITKRGQNVTFRCDPISEHNRLYWYRQTLGQGPEFLTYFQNEAQLEKSRLLSDRFSAERPKGSFSTLEIQRTEQGDSAMYLCASSFPGQGSYGYTFGSGTRLTVV.

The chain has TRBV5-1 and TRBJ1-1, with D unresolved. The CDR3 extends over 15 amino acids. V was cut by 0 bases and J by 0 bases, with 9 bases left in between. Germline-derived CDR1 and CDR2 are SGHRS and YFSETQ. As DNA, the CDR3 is TGCGCCAGCAGCTTGGGTTCAGCGATGAACACTGAAGCTTTCTTT. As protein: CASSLGSAMNTEAFF.

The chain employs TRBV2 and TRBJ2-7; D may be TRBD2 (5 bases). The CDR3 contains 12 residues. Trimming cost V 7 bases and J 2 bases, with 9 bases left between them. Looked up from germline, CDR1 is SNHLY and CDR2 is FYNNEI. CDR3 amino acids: CASTASTYEQYF. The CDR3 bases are TGTGCCAGCACGGCTAGCACCTACGAGCAGTACTTC. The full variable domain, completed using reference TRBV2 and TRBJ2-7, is EPEVTQTPSHQVTQMGQEVILRCVPISNHLYFYWYRQILGQKVEFLVSFYNNEISEKSEIFDDQFSVERPDGSNFTLKIRSTKLEDSAMYFCASTASTYEQYFGPGTRLTVT.

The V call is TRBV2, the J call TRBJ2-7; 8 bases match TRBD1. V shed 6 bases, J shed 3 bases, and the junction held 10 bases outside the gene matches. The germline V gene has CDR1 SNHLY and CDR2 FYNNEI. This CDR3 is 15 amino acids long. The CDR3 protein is CASRGAGQVIYEQYF. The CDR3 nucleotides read TGTGCCAGCAGGGGCGCGGGACAGGTGATCTACGAGCAGTACTTC.

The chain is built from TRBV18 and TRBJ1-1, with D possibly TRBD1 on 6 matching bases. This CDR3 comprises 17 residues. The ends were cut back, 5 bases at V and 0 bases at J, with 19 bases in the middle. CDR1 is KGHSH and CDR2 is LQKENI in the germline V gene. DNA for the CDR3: TGTGCCAGCTCAGCGACGGTCAGGGACATGATGAACACTGAAGCTTTCTTT. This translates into CASSATVRDMMNTEAFF.

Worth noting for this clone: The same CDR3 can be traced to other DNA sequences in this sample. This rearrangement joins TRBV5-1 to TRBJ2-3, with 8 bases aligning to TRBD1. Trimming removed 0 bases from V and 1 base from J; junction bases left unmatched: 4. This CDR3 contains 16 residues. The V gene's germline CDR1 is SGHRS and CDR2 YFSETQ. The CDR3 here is CASSLAPGQGTDTQYF. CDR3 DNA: TGCGCCAGCAGCTTGGCACCGGGACAGGGCACAGATACGCAGTATTTT.

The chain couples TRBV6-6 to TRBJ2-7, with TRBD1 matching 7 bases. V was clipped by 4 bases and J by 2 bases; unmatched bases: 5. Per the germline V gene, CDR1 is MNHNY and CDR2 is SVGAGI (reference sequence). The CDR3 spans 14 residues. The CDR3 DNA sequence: TGTGCCAGCAGTTCCGGACAGGTTCCCTACGAGCAGTACTTC. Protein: CASSSGQVPYEQYF.

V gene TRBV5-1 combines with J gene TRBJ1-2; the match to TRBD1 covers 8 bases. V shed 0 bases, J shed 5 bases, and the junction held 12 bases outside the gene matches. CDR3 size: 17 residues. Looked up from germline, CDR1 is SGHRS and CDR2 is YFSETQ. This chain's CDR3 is CASSLDDRGGWNYGYTF. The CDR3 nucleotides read TGCGCCAGCAGCTTGGACGACAGGGGTGGTTGGAATTATGGCTACACCTTC.

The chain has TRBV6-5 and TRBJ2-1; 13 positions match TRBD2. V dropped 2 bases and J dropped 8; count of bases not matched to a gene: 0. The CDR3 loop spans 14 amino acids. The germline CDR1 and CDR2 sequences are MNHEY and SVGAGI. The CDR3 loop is CASSYGLAGDEQFF. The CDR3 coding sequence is TGTGCCAGCAGTTACGGACTAGCGGGGGATGAGCAGTTCTTC.

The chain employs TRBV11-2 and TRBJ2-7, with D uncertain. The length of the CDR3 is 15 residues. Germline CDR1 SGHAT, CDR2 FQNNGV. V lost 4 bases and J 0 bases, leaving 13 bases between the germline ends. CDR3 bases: TGTGCCAGCAGCTCTACCCAGGTGACCTCCTACGAGCAGTACTTC. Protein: CASSSTQVTSYEQYF.